There are many counts of the clone carrying this T cell receptor (beta chain). What it binds is not known. TCRdb independently ran MiXCR on the reads; one entry per CDR3 protein. Counted here are 310,000 or so distinct CDR3 sequences, more than 20% occurring once; the ten biggest clones make up 13%. The data are from a study of T cell repertoires in cytomegalovirus infection. The sample was cultured PBMCs, taken from culture after CMV antigen stimulation. This receptor was taken from a human donor in good health (CMV status not recorded). Some clones in this sample may be carry-over from other donors' samples.

CDR3 DNA sequence: TGTGCCGGAGCGAGGGACTCCTATAATTCACCCCTCCACTTT. It encodes CAGARDSYNSPLHF. The J gene is TRBJ1-6, the V gene TRBV6-1, with unresolved D. Germline values: CDR1 MNHNS, CDR2 SASEGT. V lost 11 bases to trimming and J lost 0 bases, with 11 bases between them. The CDR3 has 14 amino acids.